This T cell receptor (beta chain) was captured in a study of blood T cells in healthy people across ages. Study-level results: It was the long-lived donors that had more naive CD4+ cells and higher diversity than aged donors.

Using a J-beta primer mix together with a sample-barcoded 5' primer, a second PCR was run for roughly 6 to 11 cycles. Samples each returned at least 3 million CDR3-containing paired-end reads. TCRdb itself ran the 5' RACE reads through MiXCR, one entry per CDR3 protein. The data show about 600,000 distinct CDR3 sequences, with around half seen just once and approximately 23% held by the top ten. This clonotype was detected once. No antigen is known for it. One end of the junction fails to match germline, which may point to a read error. This CDR3 contains 15 residues. From germline, CDR1 is LGHNA and CDR2 YSLEER.

V and J are TRBV4-3 and TRBJ2-1, with TRBD1 as a possible D gene (6 bases). Sequencing was done on a sample of blood. This receptor was identified in an older man in good health. Here the CDR3 DNA reads TGCGCCTGCAGCACTCGAGACAGGCGCAACAATGAGCAGTTCTTC. This codes for CACSTRDRRNNEQFF.